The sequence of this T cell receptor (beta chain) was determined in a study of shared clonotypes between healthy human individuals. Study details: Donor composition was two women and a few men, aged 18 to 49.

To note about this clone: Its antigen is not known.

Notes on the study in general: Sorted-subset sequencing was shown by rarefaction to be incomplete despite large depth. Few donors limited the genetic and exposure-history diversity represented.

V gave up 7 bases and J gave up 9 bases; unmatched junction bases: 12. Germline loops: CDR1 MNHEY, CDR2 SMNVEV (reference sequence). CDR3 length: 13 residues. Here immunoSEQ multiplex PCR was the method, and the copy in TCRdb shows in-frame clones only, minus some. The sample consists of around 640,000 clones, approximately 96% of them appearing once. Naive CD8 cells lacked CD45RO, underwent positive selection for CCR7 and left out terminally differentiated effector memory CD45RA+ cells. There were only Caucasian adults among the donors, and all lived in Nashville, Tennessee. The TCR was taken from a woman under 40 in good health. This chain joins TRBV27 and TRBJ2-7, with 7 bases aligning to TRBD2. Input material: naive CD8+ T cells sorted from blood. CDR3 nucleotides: TGTGCCAGCACTGATGGCGGCGGGGGTCGGCAGTACTTC. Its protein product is CASTDGGGGRQYF.